What follows is one T cell receptor (beta chain) and its context. Antigen unknown. The data derive from a study of blood T cells in healthy people across ages. Study outcomes and limitations: The study found more naive CD4+ cells and higher diversity in long-lived than aged donors.

Primers used in a second PCR of roughly 7 to 12 cycles were a sample-barcoded 5' primer and a J-beta primer mix. TCRdb re-derived calls from the 5' RACE reads in MiXCR, one entry per CDR3 protein. The profile shows about 2 million distinct CDR3 sequences, less than 50% of them singletons. The CDR3 extends over 15 amino acids. After removal of 4 bases from V and 8 bases from J, the junction contained 6 bases not matched to a gene. From germline, CDR1 is MNHNS and CDR2 SASEGT. V is TRBV6-1 and J is TRBJ1-6; 9 bases fit TRBD1. The TCR sequence derives from a woman in her thirties or forties in good health. Sequencing was carried out using blood. For the CDR3, the DNA is TGTGCCAGCAGTGTACAGGGGGCGAAGGATTCACCCCTCCACTTT. Its protein product is CASSVQGAKDSPLHF.